This TCR beta chain stems from a study of metastatic and nonmetastatic thyroid tumors. No treatment had been given to any patient before thyroid surgery. This CDR3 has 14 residues. From germline, CDR1 is ENHRY and CDR2 SYGVKD. Trimming shortened V by 8 bases and J by 0 bases, and 11 bases separated the two germline ends. Using MiXCR, TCRdb reanalyzed the PCR reads. Among 24,000 or so clones listed, approximately 11% were seen once. The chain carries TRBV10-3 and TRBJ1-5; D might be TRBD1 (5 bases). The source of this sequence is a female donor with papillary thyroid cancer or a benign thyroid nodule (not recorded which). Some clones in this sample may be carry-over from other donors' samples. Specimen: blood. CDR3 sequence reads: CAIGTGDSNQPQHF. In nucleotides, the CDR3 is TGTGCCATCGGGACCGGGGATAGCAATCAGCCCCAGCATTTT.